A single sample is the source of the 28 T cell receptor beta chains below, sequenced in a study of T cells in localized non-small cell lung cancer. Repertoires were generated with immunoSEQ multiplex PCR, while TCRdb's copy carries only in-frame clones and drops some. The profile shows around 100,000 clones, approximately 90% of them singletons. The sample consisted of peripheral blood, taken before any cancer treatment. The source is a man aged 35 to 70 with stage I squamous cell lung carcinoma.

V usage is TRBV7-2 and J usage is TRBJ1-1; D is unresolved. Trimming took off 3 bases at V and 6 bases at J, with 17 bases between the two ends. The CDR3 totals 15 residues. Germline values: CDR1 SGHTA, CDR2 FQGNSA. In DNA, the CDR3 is TGTGCCAGCAGCTTCAATAGTATGAGGGCAGCTGAAGCTTTCTTT. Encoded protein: CASSFNSMRAAEAFF.

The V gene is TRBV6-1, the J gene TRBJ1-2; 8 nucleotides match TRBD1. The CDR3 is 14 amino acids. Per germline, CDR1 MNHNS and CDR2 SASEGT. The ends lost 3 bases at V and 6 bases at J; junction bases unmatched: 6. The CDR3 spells CASSDWGQVNGYTF. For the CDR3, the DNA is TGTGCCAGCAGTGATTGGGGACAGGTCAATGGCTACACCTTC.

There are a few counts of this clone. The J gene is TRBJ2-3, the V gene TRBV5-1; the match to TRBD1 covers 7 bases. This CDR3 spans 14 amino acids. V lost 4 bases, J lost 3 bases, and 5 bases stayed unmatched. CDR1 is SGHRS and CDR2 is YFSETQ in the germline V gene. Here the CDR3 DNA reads TGCGCCAGCAGCAGGGACAGATTAACAGATACGCAGTATTTT. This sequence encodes CASSRDRLTDTQYF.

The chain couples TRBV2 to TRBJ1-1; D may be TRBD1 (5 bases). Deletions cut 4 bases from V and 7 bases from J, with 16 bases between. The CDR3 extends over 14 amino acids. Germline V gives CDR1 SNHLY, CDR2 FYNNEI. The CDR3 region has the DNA TGTGCCAGCAGTGTACGTGAGACAGTCAGTGAAGCTTTCTTT. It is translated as CASSVRETVSEAFF.

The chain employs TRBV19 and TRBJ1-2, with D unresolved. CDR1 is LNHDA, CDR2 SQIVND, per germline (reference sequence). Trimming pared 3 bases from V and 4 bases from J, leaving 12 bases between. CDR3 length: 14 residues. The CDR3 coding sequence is TGTGCCAGTAGTATTCCCCGACCGTTCTATGGCTACACCTTC. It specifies CASSIPRPFYGYTF.

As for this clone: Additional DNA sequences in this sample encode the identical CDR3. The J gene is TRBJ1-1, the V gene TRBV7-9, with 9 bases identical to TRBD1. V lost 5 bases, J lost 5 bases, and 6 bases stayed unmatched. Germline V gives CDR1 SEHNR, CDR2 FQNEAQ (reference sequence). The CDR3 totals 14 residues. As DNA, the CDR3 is TGTGCCAGCAGCCCGGGACAGGGAGAAACTGAAGCTTTCTTT. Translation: CASSPGQGETEAFF.

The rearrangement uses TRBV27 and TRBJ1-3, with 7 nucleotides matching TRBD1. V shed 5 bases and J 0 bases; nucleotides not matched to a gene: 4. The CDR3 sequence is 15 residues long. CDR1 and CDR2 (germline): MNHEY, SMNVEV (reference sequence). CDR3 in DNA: TGTGCCAGCAGTGTCGGGACAGACTCTGGAAACACCATATATTTT. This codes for CASSVGTDSGNTIYF.

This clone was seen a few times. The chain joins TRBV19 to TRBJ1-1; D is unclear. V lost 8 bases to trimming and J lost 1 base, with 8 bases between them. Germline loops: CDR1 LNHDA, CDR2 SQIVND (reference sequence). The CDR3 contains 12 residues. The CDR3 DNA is TGTGCCAGTTGGGATGGGAACACTGAAGCTTTCTTT. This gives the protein CASWDGNTEAFF.

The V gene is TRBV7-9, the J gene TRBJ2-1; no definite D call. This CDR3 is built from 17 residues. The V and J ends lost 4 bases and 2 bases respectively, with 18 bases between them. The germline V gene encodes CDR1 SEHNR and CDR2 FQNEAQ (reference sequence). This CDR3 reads CASSSLGSRFTYNEQFF. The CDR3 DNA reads TGTGCCAGCAGCTCACTTGGTAGCAGATTTACCTACAATGAGCAGTTCTTC.

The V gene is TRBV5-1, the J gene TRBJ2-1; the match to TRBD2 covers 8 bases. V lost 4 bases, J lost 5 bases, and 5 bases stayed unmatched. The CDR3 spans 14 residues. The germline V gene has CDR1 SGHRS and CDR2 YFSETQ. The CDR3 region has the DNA TGCGCCAGCAGCCCGCGGGGGGCCAACAATGAGCAGTTCTTC. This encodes CASSPRGANNEQFF.

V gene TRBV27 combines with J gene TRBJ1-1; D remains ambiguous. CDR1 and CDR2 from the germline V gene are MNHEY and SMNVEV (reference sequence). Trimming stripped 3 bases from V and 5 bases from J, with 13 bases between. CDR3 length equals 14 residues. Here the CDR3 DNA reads TGTGCCAGCAGTTTTAATCTTGCGGTGACTGAAGCTTTCTTT. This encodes CASSFNLAVTEAFF.

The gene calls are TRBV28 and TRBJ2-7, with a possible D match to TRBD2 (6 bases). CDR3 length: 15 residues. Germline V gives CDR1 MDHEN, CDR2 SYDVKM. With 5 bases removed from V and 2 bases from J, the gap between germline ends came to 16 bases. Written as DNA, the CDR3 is TGTGCCAGCAGTACGACGGGGGTTAGGACCTACGAGCAGTACTTC. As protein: CASSTTGVRTYEQYF. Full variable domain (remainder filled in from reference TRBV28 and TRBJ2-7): DVKVTQSSRYLVKRTGEKVFLECVQDMDHENMFWYRQDPGLGLRLIYFSYDVKMKEKGDIPEGYSVSREKKERFSLILESASTNQTSMYLCASSTTGVRTYEQYFGPGTRLTVT.

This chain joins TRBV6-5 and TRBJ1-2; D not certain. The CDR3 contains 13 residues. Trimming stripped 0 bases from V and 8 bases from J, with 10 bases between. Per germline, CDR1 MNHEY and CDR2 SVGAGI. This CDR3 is CASSYSRVQGYTF. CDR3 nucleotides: TGTGCCAGCAGTTACTCGAGAGTTCAGGGCTACACCTTC.

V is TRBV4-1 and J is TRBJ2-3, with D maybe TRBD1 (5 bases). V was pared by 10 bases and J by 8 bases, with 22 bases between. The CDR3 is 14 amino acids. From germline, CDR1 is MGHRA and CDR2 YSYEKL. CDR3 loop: CATKGWQLMGTQYF. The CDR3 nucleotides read TGCGCCACCAAGGGGTGGCAACTAATGGGTACGCAGTATTTT.

The CDR3, as DNA: TGCGCCAGCAGCCCGTGGACAGGAGACACAGATACGCAGTATTTT. Translation gives CASSPWTGDTDTQYF. V is TRBV5-1 and J is TRBJ2-3; 7 positions agree with TRBD1. This CDR3 comprises 15 residues. The germline gives CDR1 SGHRS, CDR2 YFSETQ. V shed 4 bases, J shed 2 bases, and the junction held 7 bases outside the gene matches.

As DNA, the CDR3 is TGTGCCAGCTCACCTGGTTTAACGGAGACCCAGTACTTC. Protein sequence: CASSPGLTETQYF. The chain recombines TRBV18 with TRBJ2-5, with no clear D. V lost 3 bases and J lost 5, with 10 bases in between. The CDR3 runs to 13 residues. In germline, CDR1 is KGHSH, CDR2 LQKENI.

The DNA of the CDR3 is TGTGCCAGCAGCTCAGGGGGCGAGCAGTACTTC. This translates into CASSSGGEQYF. The gene calls are TRBV11-3 and TRBJ2-7; 7 bases match TRBD1. Germline lookup yields CDR1 SGHNT and CDR2 YENEEA. The CDR3 is 11 amino acids. Trimming took 4 bases from V and 6 from J; bases not matched to a gene: 0.

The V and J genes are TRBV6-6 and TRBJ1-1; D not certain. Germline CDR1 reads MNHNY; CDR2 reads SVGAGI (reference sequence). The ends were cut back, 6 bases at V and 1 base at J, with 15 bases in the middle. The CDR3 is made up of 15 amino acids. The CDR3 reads CASSIGGRANTEAFF. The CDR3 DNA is TGTGCCAGCAGCATTGGAGGCCGGGCGAACACTGAAGCTTTCTTT.

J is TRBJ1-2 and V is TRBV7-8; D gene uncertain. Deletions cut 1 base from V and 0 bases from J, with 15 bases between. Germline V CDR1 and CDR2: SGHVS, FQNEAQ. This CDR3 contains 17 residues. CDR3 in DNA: TGTGCCAGCAGCTTAGATCATCCAGGTCCCCCTAACTATGGCTACACCTTC. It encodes CASSLDHPGPPNYGYTF.

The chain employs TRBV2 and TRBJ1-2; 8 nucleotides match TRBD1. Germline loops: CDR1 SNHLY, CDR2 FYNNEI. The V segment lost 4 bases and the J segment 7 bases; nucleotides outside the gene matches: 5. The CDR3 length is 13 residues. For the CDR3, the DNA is TGTGCCAGCAGTGGACAGGGGTTGTCTGGCTACACCTTC. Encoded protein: CASSGQGLSGYTF.

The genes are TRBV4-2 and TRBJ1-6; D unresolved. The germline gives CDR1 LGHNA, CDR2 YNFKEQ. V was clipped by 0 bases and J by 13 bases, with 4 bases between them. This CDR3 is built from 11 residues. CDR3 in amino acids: CASSQEGPLHF. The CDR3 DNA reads TGTGCCAGCAGCCAAGAAGGGCCCCTCCACTTT.

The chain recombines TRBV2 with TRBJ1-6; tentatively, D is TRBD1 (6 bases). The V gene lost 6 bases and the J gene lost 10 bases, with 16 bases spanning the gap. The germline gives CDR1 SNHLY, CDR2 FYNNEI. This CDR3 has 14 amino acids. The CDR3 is CASSLTGSGSPLHF. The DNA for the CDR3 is TGTGCCAGCAGCCTAACAGGGTCAGGGTCACCCCTCCACTTT. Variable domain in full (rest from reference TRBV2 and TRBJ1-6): EPEVTQTPSHQVTQMGQEVILRCVPISNHLYFYWYRQILGQKVEFLVSFYNNEISEKSEIFDDQFSVERPDGSNFTLKIRSTKLEDSAMYFCASSLTGSGSPLHFGNGTRLTVT.

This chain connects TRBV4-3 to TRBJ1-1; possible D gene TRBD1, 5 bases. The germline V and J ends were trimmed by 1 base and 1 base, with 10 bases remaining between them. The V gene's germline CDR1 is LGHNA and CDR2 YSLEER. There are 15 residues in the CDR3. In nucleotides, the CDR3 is TGCGCCAGCAGCCAAGGATGGGACCGGAACACTGAAGCTTTCTTT. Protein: CASSQGWDRNTEAFF.

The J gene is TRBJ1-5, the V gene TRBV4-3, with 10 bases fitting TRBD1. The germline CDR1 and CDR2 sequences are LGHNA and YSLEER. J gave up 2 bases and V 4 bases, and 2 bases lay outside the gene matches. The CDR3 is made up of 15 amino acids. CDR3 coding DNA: TGCGCCAGCAGCCCTGGACAGGGGGGCAATCAGCCCCAGCATTTT. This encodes CASSPGQGGNQPQHF.

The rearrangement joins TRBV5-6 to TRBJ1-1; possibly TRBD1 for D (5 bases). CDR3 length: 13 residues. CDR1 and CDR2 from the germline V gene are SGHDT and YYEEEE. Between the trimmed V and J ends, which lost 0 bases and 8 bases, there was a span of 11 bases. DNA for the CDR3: TGTGCCAGCAGCTTGGGGGACGGAAGAGAAGCTTTCTTT. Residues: CASSLGDGREAFF.

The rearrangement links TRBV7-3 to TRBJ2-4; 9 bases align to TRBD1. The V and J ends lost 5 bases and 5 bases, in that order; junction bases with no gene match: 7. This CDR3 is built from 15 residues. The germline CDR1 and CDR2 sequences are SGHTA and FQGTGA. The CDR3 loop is CASSPDRGSENIQYF. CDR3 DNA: TGTGCCAGCAGCCCGGACAGGGGTTCGGAAAACATTCAGTACTTC.

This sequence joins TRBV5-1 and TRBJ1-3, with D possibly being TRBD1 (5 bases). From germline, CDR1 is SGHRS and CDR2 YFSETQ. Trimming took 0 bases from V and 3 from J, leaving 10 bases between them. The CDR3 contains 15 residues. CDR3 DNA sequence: TGCGCCAGCAGCTTGGGAGGGGCCGGTGGAAACACCATATATTTT. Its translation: CASSLGGAGGNTIYF.

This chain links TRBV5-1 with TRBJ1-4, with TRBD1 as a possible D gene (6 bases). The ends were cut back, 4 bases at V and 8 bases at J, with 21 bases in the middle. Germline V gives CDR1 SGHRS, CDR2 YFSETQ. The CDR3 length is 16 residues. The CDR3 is CASSLRSGAVWEKLFF. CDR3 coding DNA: TGCGCCAGCAGCCTAAGATCGGGGGCTGTATGGGAAAAACTGTTTTTT.